This paragraph reports one T cell receptor (beta chain). Its antigen is undetermined. A read error may account for a junction end that differs from germline. TCR beta cDNA was made from 400 to 500 ng total RNA with a constant-region primer. The TCR beta library was amplified through three nested multiplex PCR rounds in a modified ARM-PCR procedure. The first two PCR rounds used TRBV1-TRBV30 primers with a Cbeta primer, 10 cycles each. One entry per CDR3 protein, called by TCRdb with MiXCR from the multiplex PCR reads. The profile shows about 310,000 distinct CDR3 sequences, more than 55% of them singletons. Blood RNA originated from unsorted whole blood, with germline DNA additionally extracted. This sample is drawn from a study of tumor-infiltrating lymphocytes in primary liver carcinoma. Study-wide points: In the absence of sorting, bulk samples left CD4+ and CD8+ repertoires uncompared.

Looked up from germline, CDR1 is SGHRS and CDR2 is YFSETQ. CDR3 length: 13 amino acids. This sequence joins TRBV5-1 and TRBJ2-5; the D gene is possibly TRBD1 (5 bases). The specimen was peripheral blood. The sequence derives from a woman aged 30 to 39 with primary liver carcinoma and hepatitis B virus infection. DNA of the CDR3: TGCACCAGCAGCGCCCCAGGGCTAGAGACCCAGTACTTC. Translated, it gives CTSSAPGLETQYF.